The 16 T cell receptor beta chains in this list originate from one sample, sequenced in a study of Graves' ophthalmopathy and Graves' hyperthyroidism (dated by TCRdb to the late 2010s). Sequenced using an Illumina HiSeq 2000. For repertoire sequencing, TCR beta CDR3 regions were amplified from RNA transcripts. The first round was an RT-PCR using HTBI primers with the Qiagen OneStep RT-PCR kit, and this first round was followed by a second-round multiplex PCR, then size selection and purification. The public reads were run again by TCRdb, first through fastp at Q25 and then through MiXCR, and only productive beta chains were kept. Entries that share a CDR3 protein sequence are merged under the most common genes and DNA. The sample includes some 370,000 distinct CDR3 sequences, with 17% observed a single time. The top ten constitute 2% to 3% of the sample. The specimen was peripheral blood. These receptor sequences come from an adult woman with stable Graves' hyperthyroidism.

This clonotype was seen many times. This chain links TRBV7-2 with TRBJ1-6, with D hard to call. The CDR3 is 13 residues long. Germline loops: CDR1 SGHTA, CDR2 FQGNSA. Trimming removed 8 bases at V and 4 bases at J, with 9 bases between. DNA of the CDR3: TGTGCCAGCGGACGGCCGTATAATTCACCCCTCCACTTT. It codes for CASGRPYNSPLHF.

In its sample, this clonotype was seen many times. The chain carries TRBV5-1 and TRBJ2-7, with 9 bases lining up with TRBD1. Germline V gives CDR1 SGHRS, CDR2 YFSETQ. The V and J ends lost 4 bases and 9 bases, in that order; junction bases with no gene match: 11. The CDR3 loop spans 14 amino acids. CDR3 sequence (DNA): TGCGCCAGCAGCAAAGCCGGGACAGGGTCGGGGCAGTACTTC. Translation: CASSKAGTGSGQYF.

In its sample, this clonotype was seen many times. The rearrangement joins TRBV28 to TRBJ2-4, with D unclear. Germline assignment: CDR1 MDHEN and CDR2 SYDVKM. The CDR3 is 13 residues long. Trimming shortened V by 2 bases and J by 5 bases, and 7 bases separated the two germline ends. CDR3 protein: CASSLTVQNIQYF. CDR3 DNA: TGTGCCAGCAGTTTAACAGTCCAAAACATTCAGTACTTC.

This clonotype was seen more than once but under ten times. This chain connects TRBV20-1 to TRBJ1-1, with 9 bases identical to TRBD1. CDR1 and CDR2 from the germline V gene are DFQATT and SNEGSKA (reference sequence). CDR3 size: 12 residues. The CDR3 loop reads CSEQGAGTEAFF. The CDR3 DNA sequence: TGCAGCGAACAGGGGGCGGGAACTGAAGCTTTCTTT.

This clonotype was recorded many times. The chain employs TRBV28 and TRBJ1-5, with a tentative D call TRBD1 (6 bases). This CDR3 is built from 15 residues. Germline V gene lookup returns CDR1 MDHEN and CDR2 SYDVKM. V was trimmed by 3 bases and J by 4 bases, leaving 13 bases between them. The CDR3 reads CASSFTGSWNQPQHF. CDR3 DNA: TGTGCCAGCAGTTTCACAGGGAGCTGGAATCAGCCCCAGCATTTT.

V is TRBV28 and J is TRBJ2-2; possible D gene TRBD1, 5 bases. V dropped 6 bases and J dropped 4 bases, with 18 bases sitting between them. This CDR3 has 16 amino acids. Germline V gene sequence: CDR1 MDHEN, CDR2 SYDVKM. The chain's CDR3 is CASRPRATIGTGELFF. Written as DNA, the CDR3 is TGTGCCAGCAGACCCAGGGCGACCATTGGCACCGGGGAGCTGTTTTTT.

This clonotype came up many times. The CDR3 DNA reads as TGTGCCAGCAGCCAAGAAGGCCGGGGGCCCGAGACCCAGTACTTC. It is translated as CASSQEGRGPETQYF. The rearrangement links TRBV4-2 to TRBJ2-5; D possibly matches TRBD1 or TRBD2 (6 bases each). Germline V CDR1 and CDR2: LGHNA, YNFKEQ. V lost 0 bases to trimming and J lost 5 bases, with 13 bases between them. The CDR3 has 15 residues.

This clonotype was seen ten or more times. The rearrangement uses TRBV29-1 and TRBJ2-5; D gene uncertain. V shed 7 bases and J shed 5 bases, with 8 bases lying between them. CDR1 and CDR2 (germline): SQVTM, ANQGSEA. The CDR3 has 10 amino acids. CDR3 residues: CSAEVETQYF. DNA of the CDR3: TGCAGCGCCGAGGTTGAGACCCAGTACTTC.

This clonotype was seen more than once but under ten times. The chain carries TRBV11-2 and TRBJ1-1, with D unresolved. Trimming removed 1 base at V and 7 bases at J, with 10 bases between. Germline CDR1 and CDR2: SGHAT and FQNNGV. CDR3 length equals 13 residues. This CDR3 reads CASSLVGYYEAFF. The CDR3 nucleotides are TGTGCCAGCAGCTTAGTAGGGTACTATGAAGCTTTCTTT.

This clonotype was seen ten or more times. V is TRBV3-1 and J is TRBJ2-5, with 12 bases aligning to TRBD2. CDR1 is LGHDT, CDR2 YNNKEL, per germline (reference sequence). The CDR3 extends over 16 amino acids. With 4 bases clipped from V and 4 bases from J, the junction kept 7 bases outside the gene matches. CDR3 protein: CASSLRLAGEVETQYF. As DNA, the CDR3 is TGTGCCAGCAGCCTTCGACTAGCGGGAGAGGTAGAGACCCAGTACTTC.

This clonotype was counted at least ten times. The chain links TRBV7-2 to TRBJ2-2, with 10 bases identical to TRBD2. This CDR3 region has 16 residues. V lost 6 bases to trimming and J lost 3 bases; unmatched junction nucleotides: 7. The germline CDR1 and CDR2 sequences are SGHTA and FQGNSA. CDR3 in amino acids: CASRLTSGIYTGELFF. The CDR3 nucleotides are TGTGCCAGCAGATTAACTAGCGGGATATACACCGGGGAGCTGTTTTTT.

The chain is built from TRBV6-2 or TRBV6-3 and TRBJ2-7, with D possibly matching TRBD2 (5 bases). V lost 6 bases and J 7 bases, leaving 13 bases between the germline ends. This CDR3 contains 12 residues. Germline V gives CDR1 MNHEY, CDR2 SVGEGT. CDR3 DNA sequence: TGTGCCAGCAGGAGATCAAGCGGTGAGCAGTACTTC. This gives the protein CASRRSSGEQYF.

There are many counts of this clonotype. The chain links TRBV29-1 to TRBJ2-7, with 8 bases matching TRBD1. Germline V gene sequence: CDR1 SQVTM, CDR2 ANQGSEA. The length of the CDR3 is 14 residues. After removal of 2 bases from V and 5 bases from J, the junction contained 8 bases not matched to a gene. The CDR3 region is CSVESPTGVHEQYF. CDR3 bases: TGCAGCGTTGAATCTCCGACAGGGGTCCACGAGCAGTACTTC.

The sample holds many counts of this clonotype. The chain has TRBV11-2 and TRBJ2-2; no reliable D call. The CDR3 runs to 14 residues. CDR1 is SGHAT and CDR2 is FQNNGV in the germline V gene. Trimming cost V 0 bases and J 4 bases, with 6 bases left between them. The CDR3 DNA reads TGTGCCAGCAGCTTAGATGTCATCACCGGGGAGCTGTTTTTT. Its protein is CASSLDVITGELFF.

The genes are TRBV4-1 and TRBJ2-7; 8 positions match TRBD1. The CDR3 spans 14 residues. Germline values: CDR1 MGHRA, CDR2 YSYEKL. The J segment lost 5 bases and the V segment lost 2 bases, leaving 5 bases of the junction unmatched. The CDR3 bases are TGCGCCAGCAGCCAACTACAGGGGGTTAACGAGCAGTACTTC. This translates into CASSQLQGVNEQYF.

This sequence joins TRBV10-3 and TRBJ2-7; 13 bases are shared with TRBD2. V shed 10 bases, J shed 3 bases, and the junction held 3 bases outside the gene matches. This CDR3 region has 13 residues. Germline V gene sequence: CDR1 ENHRY, CDR2 SYGVKD. The CDR3 loop reads CATGTSGNYEQYF. The CDR3 bases are TGTGCCACTGGGACTAGCGGGAACTACGAGCAGTACTTC.